This is a list of T cell receptor beta chains from one sample in a study of CD8 T cells in ankylosing spondylitis. TCRdb reprocessed the 5' RACE reads via MiXCR and lists one record per CDR3 protein. The sample consists of tens of thousands of distinct CDR3 sequences, less than 3% of them appearing once. Sequenced sample: blood, either unsorted or a sorted T cell fraction (not recorded which). The origin of the receptors is a male donor with ankylosing spondylitis or in good health (not recorded which). Each CDR3 is given with its conserved first and last residue. D genes are given only for firm matches.

v_call: TRBV9
d_call: NA
cdr3_length: 11
j_call: TRBJ2-7
cdr3_aa: CASSVGDEQYF

v_call: TRBV9
d_call: NA
cdr3_length: 17
j_call: TRBJ2-1
cdr3_aa: CASSRQGGRISYNEQFF

v_call: TRBV9
d_call: TRBD1
cdr3_length: 16
j_call: TRBJ2-7
cdr3_aa: CASSVGIWDRPYEQYF

v_call: TRBV9
d_call: NA
cdr3_length: 16
j_call: TRBJ2-6
cdr3_aa: CASSANRASGANVLTF

v_call: TRBV9
d_call: NA
cdr3_length: 16
j_call: TRBJ2-1
cdr3_aa: CASSVELRMTYNEQFF

v_call: TRBV9
d_call: NA
cdr3_length: 15
j_call: TRBJ1-2
cdr3_aa: CASSVTGGVNYGYTF

v_call: TRBV9
d_call: NA
cdr3_length: 15
j_call: TRBJ2-1
cdr3_aa: CASSVGTGNYNEQFF

v_call: TRBV9
d_call: NA
cdr3_length: 17
j_call: TRBJ2-6
cdr3_aa: CASSPGGPTSGANVLTF

v_call: TRBV9
d_call: NA
cdr3_length: 17
j_call: TRBJ2-1
cdr3_aa: CASSASLATSSYNEQFF

v_call: TRBV9
d_call: NA
cdr3_length: 15
j_call: TRBJ2-3
cdr3_aa: CASSVAQGRMDTQYF

v_call: TRBV9
d_call: NA
cdr3_length: 13
j_call: TRBJ2-5
cdr3_aa: CASSPRAEETQYF

v_call: TRBV9
d_call: TRBD1
cdr3_length: 14
j_call: TRBJ2-2
cdr3_aa: CASSVGTVVGELFF

v_call: TRBV9
d_call: NA
cdr3_length: 17
j_call: TRBJ1-2
cdr3_aa: CASSVLPQGAGTHGYTF

v_call: TRBV9
d_call: TRBD1
cdr3_length: 16
j_call: TRBJ2-3
cdr3_aa: CASSARDRGDTDTQYF

v_call: TRBV9
d_call: NA
cdr3_length: 15
j_call: TRBJ2-7
cdr3_aa: CASSPRGGRVDEQYF

v_call: TRBV9
d_call: NA
cdr3_length: 15
j_call: TRBJ2-2
cdr3_aa: CASSVSSGVTGELFF

v_call: TRBV9
d_call: NA
cdr3_length: 16
j_call: TRBJ2-1
cdr3_aa: CASSVPGPRGGNEQFF

v_call: TRBV9
d_call: NA
cdr3_length: 14
j_call: TRBJ1-2
cdr3_aa: CASSVDQKFYGYTF

v_call: TRBV9
d_call: NA
cdr3_length: 14
j_call: TRBJ2-5
cdr3_aa: CASSVRQHQETQYF

v_call: TRBV9
d_call: NA
cdr3_length: 15
j_call: TRBJ2-5
cdr3_aa: CASSVGAGRQETQYF